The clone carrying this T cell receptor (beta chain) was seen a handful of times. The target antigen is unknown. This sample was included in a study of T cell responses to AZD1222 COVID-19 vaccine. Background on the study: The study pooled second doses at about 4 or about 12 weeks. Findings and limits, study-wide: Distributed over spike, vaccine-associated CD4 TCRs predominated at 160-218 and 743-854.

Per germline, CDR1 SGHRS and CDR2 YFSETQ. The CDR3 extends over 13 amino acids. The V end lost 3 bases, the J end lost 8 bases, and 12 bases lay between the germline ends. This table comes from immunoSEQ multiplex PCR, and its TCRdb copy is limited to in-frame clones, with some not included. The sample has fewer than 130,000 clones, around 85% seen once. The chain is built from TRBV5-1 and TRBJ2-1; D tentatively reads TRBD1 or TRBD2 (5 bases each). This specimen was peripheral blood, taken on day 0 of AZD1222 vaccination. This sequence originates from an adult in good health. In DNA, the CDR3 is TGCGCCAGCAGCTGGGAGAAGGGGCATGAGCAGTTCTTC. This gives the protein CASSWEKGHEQFF. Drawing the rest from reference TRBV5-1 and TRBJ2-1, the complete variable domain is KAGVTQTPRYLIKTRGQQVTLSCSPISGHRSVSWYQQTPGQGLQFLFEYFSETQRNKGNFPGRFSGRQFSNSRSEMNVSTLELGDSALYLCASSWEKGHEQFFGPGTRLTVL.